This section outlines one T cell receptor (beta chain) sequence together with its context. The repertoire was sequenced with immunoSEQ multiplex PCR; TCRdb's copy has only in-frame clones and lacks some. The repertoire includes some 120,000 clones, just under 85% of them detected once, and around 7.6% sits in the top ten. Losses at the gene ends were 2 bases for V and 3 bases for J; bases not matched to a gene: 3. The CDR3 has 15 amino acids. CDR1 MDHEN and CDR2 SYDVKM come from the germline V gene. These data come from a study of blood T cell repertoires in COVID-19. The receptor comes from a man between 65 and 85 years old with active or convalescent COVID-19. The chain joins TRBV28 to TRBJ1-5; the match to TRBD1 covers 8 bases. The sample taken for sequencing was peripheral blood. The CDR3 DNA sequence: TGTGCCAGCAGTTTACGGGGACAGGCCAATCAGCCCCAGCATTTT. It translates to CASSLRGQANQPQHF.